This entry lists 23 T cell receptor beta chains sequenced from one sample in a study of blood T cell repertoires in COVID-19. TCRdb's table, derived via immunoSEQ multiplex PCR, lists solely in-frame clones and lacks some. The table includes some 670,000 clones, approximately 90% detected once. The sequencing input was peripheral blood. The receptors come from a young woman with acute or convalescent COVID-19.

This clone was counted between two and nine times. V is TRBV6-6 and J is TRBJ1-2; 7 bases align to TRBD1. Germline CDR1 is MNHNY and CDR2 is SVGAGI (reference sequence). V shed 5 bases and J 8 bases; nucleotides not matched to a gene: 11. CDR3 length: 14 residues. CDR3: CASSPPQWTGGYTF. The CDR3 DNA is TGTGCCAGCAGTCCCCCCCAATGGACAGGAGGCTACACCTTC.

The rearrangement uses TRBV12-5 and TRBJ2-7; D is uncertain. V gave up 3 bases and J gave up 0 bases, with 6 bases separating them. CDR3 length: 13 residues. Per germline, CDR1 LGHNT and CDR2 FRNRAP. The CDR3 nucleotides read TGTGCTAGTGGTTTTGACATCTCCTACGAGCAGTACTTC. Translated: CASGFDISYEQYF. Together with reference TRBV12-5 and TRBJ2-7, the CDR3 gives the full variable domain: DARVTQTPRHKVTEMGQEVTMRCQPILGHNTVFWYRQTMMQGLELLAYFRNRAPLDDSGMPKDRFSAEMPDATLATLKIQPSEPRDSAVYFCASGFDISYEQYFGPGTRLTVT.

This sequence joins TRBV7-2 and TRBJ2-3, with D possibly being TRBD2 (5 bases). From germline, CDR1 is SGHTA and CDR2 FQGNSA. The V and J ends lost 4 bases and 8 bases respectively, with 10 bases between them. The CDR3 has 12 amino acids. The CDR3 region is CASSSRGFTQYF. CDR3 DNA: TGTGCCAGCAGCTCCCGGGGTTTTACGCAGTATTTT.

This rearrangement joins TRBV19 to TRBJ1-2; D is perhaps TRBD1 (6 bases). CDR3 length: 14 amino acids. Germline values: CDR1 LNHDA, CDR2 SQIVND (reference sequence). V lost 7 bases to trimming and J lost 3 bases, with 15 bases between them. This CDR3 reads CASNPQGADYGYTF. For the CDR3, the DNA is TGTGCCAGTAATCCACAGGGCGCCGACTATGGCTACACCTTC.

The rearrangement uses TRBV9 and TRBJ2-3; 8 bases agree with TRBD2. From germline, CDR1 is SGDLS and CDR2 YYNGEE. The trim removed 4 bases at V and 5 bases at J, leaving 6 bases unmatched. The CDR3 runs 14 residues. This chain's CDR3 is CASSSTRGGDTQYF. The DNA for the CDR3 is TGTGCCAGCAGCAGCACCCGGGGGGGAGATACGCAGTATTTT.

CDR3 DNA sequence: TGTGCCAGCAGCGTAGTGTCACTAGCGGGGGGGCGAGGCGAGCAGTTCTTC. Protein: CASSVVSLAGGRGEQFF. The chain employs TRBV9 and TRBJ2-1, with TRBD2 identical over 13 bases. Germline V CDR1 and CDR2: SGDLS, YYNGEE. CDR3 length: 17 residues. Losses at the gene ends were 0 bases for V and 10 bases for J; bases not matched to a gene: 10. Together with reference TRBV9 and TRBJ2-1, the CDR3 gives the full variable domain: DSGVTQTPKHLITATGQRVTLRCSPRSGDLSVYWYQQSLDQGLQFLIQYYNGEERAKGNILERFSAQQFPDLHSELNLSSLELGDSALYFCASSVVSLAGGRGEQFFGPGTRLTVL.

The CDR3 region is CASRPGLSTDTQYF. The CDR3 DNA reads as TGCGCCAGCAGGCCGGGACTGAGCACAGATACGCAGTATTTT. V usage is TRBV5-1 and J usage is TRBJ2-3, with TRBD2 as a possible D gene (6 bases). Per germline, CDR1 SGHRS and CDR2 YFSETQ. With 5 bases removed from V and 0 bases from J, the gap between germline ends came to 10 bases. The CDR3 has 14 amino acids. Complete variable domain (other parts from reference TRBV5-1 and TRBJ2-3): KAGVTQTPRYLIKTRGQQVTLSCSPISGHRSVSWYQQTPGQGLQFLFEYFSETQRNKGNFPGRFSGRQFSNSRSEMNVSTLELGDSALYLCASRPGLSTDTQYFGPGTRLTVL.

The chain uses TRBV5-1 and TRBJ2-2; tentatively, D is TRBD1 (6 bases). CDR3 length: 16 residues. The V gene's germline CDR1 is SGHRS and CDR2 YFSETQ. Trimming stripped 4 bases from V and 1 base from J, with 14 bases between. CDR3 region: CASSPGQKKNTGELFF. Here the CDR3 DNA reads TGCGCCAGCAGCCCAGGACAGAAAAAGAACACCGGGGAGCTGTTTTTT.

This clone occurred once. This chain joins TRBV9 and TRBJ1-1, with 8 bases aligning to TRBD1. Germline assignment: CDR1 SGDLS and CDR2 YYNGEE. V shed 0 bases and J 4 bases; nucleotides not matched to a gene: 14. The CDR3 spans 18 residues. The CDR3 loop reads CASSVVGGAGGFGTEAFF. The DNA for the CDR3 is TGTGCCAGCAGCGTAGTGGGGGGCGCAGGGGGCTTTGGCACTGAAGCTTTCTTT.

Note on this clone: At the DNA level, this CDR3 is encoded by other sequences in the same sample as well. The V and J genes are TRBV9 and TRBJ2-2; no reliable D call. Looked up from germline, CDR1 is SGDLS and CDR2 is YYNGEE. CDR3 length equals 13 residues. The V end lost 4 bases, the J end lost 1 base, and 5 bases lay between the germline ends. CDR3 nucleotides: TGTGCCAGCAGCCCCCAGAACACCGGGGAGCTGTTTTTT. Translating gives CASSPQNTGELFF.

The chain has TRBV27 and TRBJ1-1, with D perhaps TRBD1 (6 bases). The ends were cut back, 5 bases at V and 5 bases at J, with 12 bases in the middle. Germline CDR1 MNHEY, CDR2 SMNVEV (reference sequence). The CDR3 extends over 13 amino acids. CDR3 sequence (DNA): TGTGCCAGCAGTGTACAGGGAAGGACTGAAGCTTTCTTT. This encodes CASSVQGRTEAFF.

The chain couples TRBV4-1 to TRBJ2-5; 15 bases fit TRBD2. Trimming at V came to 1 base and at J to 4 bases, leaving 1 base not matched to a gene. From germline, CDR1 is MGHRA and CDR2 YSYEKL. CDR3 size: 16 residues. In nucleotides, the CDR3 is TGCGCCAGCAGCCAAGTGGGACTAGCGGGGGGAGAGACCCAGTACTTC. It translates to CASSQVGLAGGETQYF.

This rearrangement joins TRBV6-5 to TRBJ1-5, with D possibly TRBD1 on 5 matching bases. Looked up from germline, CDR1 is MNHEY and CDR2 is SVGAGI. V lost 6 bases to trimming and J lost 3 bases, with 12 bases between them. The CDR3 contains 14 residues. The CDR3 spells CASRNQGDNQPQHF. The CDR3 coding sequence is TGTGCCAGCAGGAATCAGGGCGACAATCAGCCCCAGCATTTT.

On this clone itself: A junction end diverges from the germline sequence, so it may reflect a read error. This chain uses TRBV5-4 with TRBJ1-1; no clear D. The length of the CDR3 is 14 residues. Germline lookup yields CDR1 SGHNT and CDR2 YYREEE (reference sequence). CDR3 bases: TGTGCTAGCAGCTTGGCCTTCTCGGACACTGAAGCTTTCTTT. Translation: CASSLAFSDTEAFF.

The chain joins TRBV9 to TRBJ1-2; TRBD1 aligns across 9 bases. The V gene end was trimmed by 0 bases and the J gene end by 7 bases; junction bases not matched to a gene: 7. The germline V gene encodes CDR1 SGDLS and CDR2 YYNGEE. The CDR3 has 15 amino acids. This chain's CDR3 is CASSVGSGQGAGYTF. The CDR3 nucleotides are TGTGCCAGCAGCGTAGGTTCGGGACAGGGTGCTGGCTACACCTTC. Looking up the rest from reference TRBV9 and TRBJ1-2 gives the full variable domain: DSGVTQTPKHLITATGQRVTLRCSPRSGDLSVYWYQQSLDQGLQFLIQYYNGEERAKGNILERFSAQQFPDLHSELNLSSLELGDSALYFCASSVGSGQGAGYTFGSGTRLTVV.

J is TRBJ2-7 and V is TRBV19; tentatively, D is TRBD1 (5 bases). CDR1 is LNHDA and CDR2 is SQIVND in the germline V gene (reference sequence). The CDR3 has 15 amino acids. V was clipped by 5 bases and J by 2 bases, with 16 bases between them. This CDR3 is CASSPSTAFTYEQYF. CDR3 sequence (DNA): TGTGCCAGTAGTCCCTCGACAGCCTTTACCTACGAGCAGTACTTC.

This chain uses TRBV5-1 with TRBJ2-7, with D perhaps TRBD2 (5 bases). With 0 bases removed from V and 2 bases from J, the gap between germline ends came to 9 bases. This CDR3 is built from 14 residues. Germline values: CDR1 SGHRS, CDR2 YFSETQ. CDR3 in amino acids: CASSLAGEPYEQYF. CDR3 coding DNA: TGCGCCAGCAGCTTGGCCGGGGAGCCCTACGAGCAGTACTTC.

CDR3 amino acids: CASSQEPSGGAYEQYF. CDR3 coding DNA: TGCGCCAGCAGCCAAGAGCCTAGCGGGGGGGCCTACGAGCAGTACTTC. The gene calls are TRBV4-1 and TRBJ2-7; 12 bases are shared with TRBD2. The germline V gene encodes CDR1 MGHRA and CDR2 YSYEKL. Trimming removed 0 bases from V and 2 bases from J; junction bases left unmatched: 2. This CDR3 region has 16 residues.

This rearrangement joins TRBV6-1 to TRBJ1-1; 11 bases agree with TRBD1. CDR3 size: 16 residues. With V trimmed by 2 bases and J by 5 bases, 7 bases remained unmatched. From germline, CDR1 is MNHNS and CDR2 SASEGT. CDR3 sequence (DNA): TGTGCCAGCAGTGAAAGGACAGGGGGCAGAAGGACTGAAGCTTTCTTT. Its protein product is CASSERTGGRRTEAFF.

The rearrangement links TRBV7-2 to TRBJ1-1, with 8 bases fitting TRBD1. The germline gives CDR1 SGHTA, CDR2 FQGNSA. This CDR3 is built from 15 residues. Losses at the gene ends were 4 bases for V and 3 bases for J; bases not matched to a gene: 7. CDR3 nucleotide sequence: TGTGCCAGCAGCTCCAGGACAGGGTGGGACACTGAAGCTTTCTTT. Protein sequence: CASSSRTGWDTEAFF.

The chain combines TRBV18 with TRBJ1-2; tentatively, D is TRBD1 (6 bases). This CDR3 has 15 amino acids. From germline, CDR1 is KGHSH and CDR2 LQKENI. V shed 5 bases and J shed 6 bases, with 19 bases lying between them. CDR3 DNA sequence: TGTGCCAGCTCATCGGACAGCTTCAGTTCGGATGGCTACACCTTC. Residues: CASSSDSFSSDGYTF.

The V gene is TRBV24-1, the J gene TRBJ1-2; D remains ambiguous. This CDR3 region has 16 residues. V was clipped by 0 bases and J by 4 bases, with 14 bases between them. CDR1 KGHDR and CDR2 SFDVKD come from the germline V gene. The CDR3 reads CATSDLDFPEFYGYTF. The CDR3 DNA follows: TGTGCCACCAGTGATTTGGACTTCCCAGAGTTCTATGGCTACACCTTC.

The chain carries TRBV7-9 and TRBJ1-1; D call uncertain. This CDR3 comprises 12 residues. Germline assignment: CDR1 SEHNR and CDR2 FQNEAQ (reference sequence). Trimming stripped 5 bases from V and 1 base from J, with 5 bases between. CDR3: CASSNRNTEAFF. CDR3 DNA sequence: TGTGCCAGCAGCAACAGGAACACTGAAGCTTTCTTT.